This record concerns one T cell receptor (beta chain) sequence. Its cognate antigen has yet to be identified. Base qualities are not recorded, but no much larger clone differs from it by a single base. From the cysteine up to the phenylalanine, the CDR3 has a length of 16 residues. Of the read, only the CDR3 DNA is kept; its 48 bases are in frame from base 1. Sequencing instrument: Illumina NovaSeq 6000. TCRalpha and TCRbeta cDNA libraries were built by 5'RACE with constant-segment primers, adding sample barcodes and unique molecular identifiers. RNA was extracted from every sample with Trizol reagent. Library amplification was performed in two PCR steps, and a second sample barcode and Illumina TruSeq adapters were introduced in the second step. Libraries were sequenced on an Illumina NovaSeq with 2 x 150 bp paired-end reads. From the authors' description of their analysis: Reads were demultiplexed and collapsed into UMI-guided consensus sequences with migec v1.2.7. Using mixcr v2.1.11, UMI consensuses were aligned to TRA and TRB V and J templates and then assembled into clonotypes. Clonotypes were classified as expanded or contracted when called significant by both edgeR and NoisET, with noise models trained on biological replicates. edgeR calls used a false discovery rate-adjusted p below 0.01 and a log2 fold-change threshold of 1. As an exploratory analysis of dynamics, PCA with hierarchical clustering was applied to max-normalized trajectories of the 1000 most abundant clonotypes. The CD4 or CD8 phenotype of responding clones was assigned using the separately sequenced CD4+ and CD8+ repertoires. Using fastp trimming at Q25 and MiXCR clonotype assembly, TCRdb reanalyzed the public sequencing data and kept in-frame beta chains. Each CDR3 protein appears once, grouped with its most common genes and DNA. The V and J calls were not made by the authors but by TCRdb's processing. This sample gives about 340,000 distinct CDR3 sequences in total; around a fifth of them show up just once. The ten largest account for roughly a fifth of the sample.

This specimen belongs to a study of T-cell memory formation after mild COVID-19 (dated by TCRdb to the early 2020s). General notes on the study: TCR sequence clusters from the two donors were largely donor specific. The cohort comprised two young, previously healthy adult volunteers, one female and one male. In a couple of donors, T-cell clones that expanded and contracted after mild COVID-19 were followed by sequencing TCRalpha and TCRbeta repertoires longitudinally.

Overall results and qualifications from the work: From day 15 to 85, contracting clones showed balanced CD4/CD8 phenotypes, whereas a second wave of clones that expanded from day 15 to 37 leaned towards CD4+. Contracting CD4+ clones were located mainly in the CM and EM memory subsets, whereas CD8+ clones were found to be enriched in EMRA. SARS-CoV-2 specificity of the second-wave clones peaking on day 37 was not confirmed. Some responding clones were detected in pre-infection memory, suggesting pre-existing cross-reactive memory T cells joined the SARS-CoV-2 response. The study covered only two mild cases, and larger cohorts including severe cases with pre-infection samples were considered necessary.

PBMCs were isolated by Ficoll-Paque density gradient centrifugation. The sample taken for sequencing was PBMCs or a T cell subset sorted from them (not recorded which). This TCR was sampled from a man aged 18 to 29 who had mild COVID-19 (a few samples of this study predate the infection). The sample titles of this study are shuffled in the database, so cell type and time point are left out; the donor was told from shared clones. This receptor chain uses TRBV21-1 and TRBJ1-6; the table's D call of TRBD1 was not tested on the DNA. TRBV21-1 is classified as a pseudogene. The bases are TGTGCCAGCCTGCGGTGGGCGGAAACGGGAAATTCACCCCTCCACTTT. Its amino acids are CASLRWAETGNSPLHF.